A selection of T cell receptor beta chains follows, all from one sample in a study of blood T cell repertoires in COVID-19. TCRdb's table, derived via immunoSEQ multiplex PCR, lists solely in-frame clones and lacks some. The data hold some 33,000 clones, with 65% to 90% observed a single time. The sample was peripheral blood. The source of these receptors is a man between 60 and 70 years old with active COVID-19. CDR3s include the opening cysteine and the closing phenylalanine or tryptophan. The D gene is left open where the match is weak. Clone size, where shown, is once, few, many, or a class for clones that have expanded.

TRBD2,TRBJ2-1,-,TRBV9,TGTGCCAGCAGCACCCAGCGGGAGTACTTTGGTGAGCAGTTCTTC,CASSTQREYFGEQFF
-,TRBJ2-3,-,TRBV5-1,TGCGCCAGCAGCTCCGGGGGCACAGATACGCAGTATTTT,CASSSGGTDTQYF
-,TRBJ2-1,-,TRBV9,TGTGCCAGCAGCTTTAGGTCCCCGGGGAATGAGCAGTTCTTC,CASSFRSPGNEQFF
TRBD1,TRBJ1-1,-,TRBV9,TGTGCCAGCAGCCCGACCGCGACAGGGCTAAACACTGAAGCTTTCTTT,CASSPTATGLNTEAFF
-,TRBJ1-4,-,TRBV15,TGTGCCACCAGCAGAGGACGGACAGATGAAAAACTGTTTTTT,CATSRGRTDEKLFF
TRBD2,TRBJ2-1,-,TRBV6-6,TGTGCCAGCAGTTACCCGACTAGCTTCTCCTACAATGAGCAGTTCTTC,CASSYPTSFSYNEQFF
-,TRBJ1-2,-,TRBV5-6,TGTGCCAGCAGCGCCGAGCACAGGGTAAGGGGCTATGGCTACACCTTC,CASSAEHRVRGYGYTF
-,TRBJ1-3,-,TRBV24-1,TGTGCCACCGAAGCCGGAAACACCATATATTTT,CATEAGNTIYF
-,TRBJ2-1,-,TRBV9,TGTGCCAGCAGCGCCGCTGGACTAAAAGGAGATGAGCAGTTCTTC,CASSAAGLKGDEQFF
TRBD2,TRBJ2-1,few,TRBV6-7,TGTGCCAGCACCCTAACTGCGGGAGACAAGATCCTCATCTCCTACAATGAGCAGTTCTTC,CASTLTAGDKILISYNEQFF
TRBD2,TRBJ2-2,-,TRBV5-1,TGCGCCAGCAGCTTGGGACTAGCGGGTGGCCACGGGGAGCTGTTTTTT,CASSLGLAGGHGELFF
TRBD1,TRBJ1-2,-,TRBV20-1,TGCAGTGCTAGTAGGGACAGGGGCTACAGGGGCTACACCTTC,CSASRDRGYRGYTF
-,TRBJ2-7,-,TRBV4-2,TGTGCCAGCAGCCCTTCCGGGGGAGGCTACGAGCAGTACTTC,CASSPSGGGYEQYF
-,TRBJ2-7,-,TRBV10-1,TGCGCCAGCAGTGACCGACAGGGTGGGGGAGGCGAGCAGTACTTC,CASSDRQGGGGEQYF
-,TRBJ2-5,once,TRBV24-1,TGTGCCACCAGTGATCCCGTTGGGCCCCAGTACTTC,CATSDPVGPQYF
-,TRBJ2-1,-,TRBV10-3,TGTGCCATCAGTGAAAGCGATTGGAGTAAGCAGTTCTTC,CAISESDWSKQFF
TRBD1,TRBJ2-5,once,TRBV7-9,TGTGCCAGCAGCTTAAAGTCCATTAGGACAGGGGGCGAGACCCAGTACTTC,CASSLKSIRTGGETQYF
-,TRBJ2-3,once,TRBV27,TGTGCCAGCAGTTTAGTAGAGGCGGGAAGCACAGATACGCAGTATTTT,CASSLVEAGSTDTQYF
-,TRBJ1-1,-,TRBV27,TGTGCCAGCAGTGTACAGGACACTGAAGCTTTCTTT,CASSVQDTEAFF
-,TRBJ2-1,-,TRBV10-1,TGCGCCAGCAGTAATGGGATAGCGTACAATGAGCAGTTCTTC,CASSNGIAYNEQFF
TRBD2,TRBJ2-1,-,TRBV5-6,TGTGCCAGCGCCCGGAACGGACTAGCGGGAGTATCCTACAATGAGCAGTTCTTC,CASARNGLAGVSYNEQFF
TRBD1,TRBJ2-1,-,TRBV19,TGTGCCAGTAGTAGGACTCGACAGGGTTCCTACAATGAGCAGTTCTTC,CASSRTRQGSYNEQFF
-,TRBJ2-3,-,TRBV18,TGTGCCAGCTCACCACCACTAACCACAGATACGCAGTATTTT,CASSPPLTTDTQYF
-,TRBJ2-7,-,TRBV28,TGTGCCAGCAGCCCCCCAGCGACGCTATCCTACGAGCAGTACTTC,CASSPPATLSYEQYF
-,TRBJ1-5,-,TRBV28,TGTGCCAGCAGCAATCAGGGCTCCGGGTCCCAGCATTTT,CASSNQGSGSQHF
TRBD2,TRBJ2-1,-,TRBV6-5,TGTGCCAGCAGCATCCTAGCGGGAGGGTACAATGAGCAGTTCTTC,CASSILAGGYNEQFF
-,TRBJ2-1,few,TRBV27,TGTGCCAGCAGTTTGAGGGGACAAGTATACAATGAGCAGTTCTTC,CASSLRGQVYNEQFF
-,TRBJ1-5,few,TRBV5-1,TGCGCCAGCAGCTTGGCCGGGGTGAAGAATCAGCCCCAGCATTTT,CASSLAGVKNQPQHF
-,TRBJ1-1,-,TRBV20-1,TGCAGTGCTAGTCAGGGGCACACTGAAGCTTTCTTT,CSASQGHTEAFF